The source of this T cell receptor (beta chain) is a study of shared clonotypes between healthy human individuals. This clone was detected once. Its antigen remains unknown. J lost 4 bases, V lost 0 bases, and 4 bases had no gene match. The CDR3 length is 15 residues. Germline-derived CDR1 and CDR2 are SGDLS and YYNGEE. Sequencing used immunoSEQ multiplex PCR; TCRdb keeps in-frame clones, though not all of them. Of about 1.9 million clones listed, 93% are singletons. Selected positively for CCR7 and CD45RO-negative, naive CD8 cells excluded terminally differentiated effector memory CD45RA+ cells. Study-wide results and caveats: Non-shared clonotypes displayed generation probabilities falling below those of clonotypes present in all four donors. Incomplete sequencing of sorted subsets was indicated by rarefaction despite large depth. The study drew on few donors, limiting represented genetic and exposure-history diversity. Across subsets, estimated richness was generally greater for naive than for memory populations.

Specimen: naive CD8+ T cells from PBMCs. The chain combines TRBV9 with TRBJ2-1; 7 nucleotides align to TRBD2. This sequence was found in a man between 18 and 29 years old in good health. Some clones in this sample may be carry-over from other donors' samples. The CDR3 here is CASSVGLAVYNEQFF. The DNA of the CDR3 is TGTGCCAGCAGCGTAGGACTAGCAGTTTACAATGAGCAGTTCTTC.